The 21 T cell receptor beta chains below come from one sample, sequenced in a study of CD8 T cells in ankylosing spondylitis. TCRdb analysed the 5' RACE reads with MiXCR anew, one entry per CDR3 protein. The sample lists some 270,000 distinct CDR3 sequences, roughly 32% occurring once. Sequencing was performed on blood, either unsorted or a sorted T cell fraction (not recorded which). Receptors were obtained from a male donor with ankylosing spondylitis or in good health (not recorded which).

DNA for the CDR3: TGTGCCAGCAGCTCACCCCTAAGATGGGAGCAGTACTTC. This encodes CASSSPLRWEQYF. The rearrangement joins TRBV7-9 to TRBJ2-7, with no clear D. The CDR3 covers 13 residues. The germline V and J ends were trimmed by 4 bases and 7 bases, with 14 bases remaining between them. Germline V gives CDR1 SEHNR, CDR2 FQNEAQ (reference sequence).

The chain links TRBV20-1 to TRBJ1-1; 7 bases line up with TRBD1. Germline loops: CDR1 DFQATT, CDR2 SNEGSKA (reference sequence). V was clipped by 0 bases and J by 8 bases; unmatched bases: 12. This CDR3 spans 15 amino acids. The CDR3, as DNA: TGCAGTGCTAGAGAGGAGGGGGCGATGACGGGAGAAGCTTTCTTT. Its protein product is CSAREEGAMTGEAFF.

Here the CDR3 reads CSASPGVSYEQYF. CDR3 DNA: TGCAGTGCTAGTCCAGGGGTTTCCTACGAGCAGTACTTC. The chain has TRBV20-1 and TRBJ2-7, with D possibly being TRBD1 (6 bases). The germline V gene encodes CDR1 DFQATT and CDR2 SNEGSKA (reference sequence). The ends were cut back, 3 bases at V and 1 base at J, with 10 bases in the middle. The CDR3 is 13 amino acids.

This clonotype was seen just once. V usage is TRBV7-9 and J usage is TRBJ2-5, with 11 nucleotides matching TRBD2. The V gene's germline CDR1 is SEHNR and CDR2 FQNEAQ (reference sequence). The CDR3 covers 15 residues. J was trimmed by 5 bases and V by 5 bases; bases with no gene match: 7. CDR3 residues: CASSGTSGGRETQYF. The CDR3 DNA reads TGTGCCAGCAGCGGCACTAGCGGGGGCCGGGAGACCCAGTACTTC.

This CDR3 reads CAISESLGMRDEKLFF. In DNA, the CDR3 is TGTGCCATCAGTGAGTCGCTGGGTATGCGAGATGAAAAACTGTTTTTT. V gene TRBV10-3 combines with J gene TRBJ1-4, with D hard to call. V was clipped by 0 bases and J by 6 bases, with 14 bases between them. Germline V lookup: CDR1 ENHRY, CDR2 SYGVKD. This CDR3 spans 16 amino acids.

This clonotype has just a few counts. The chain combines TRBV12-3 or TRBV12-4 with TRBJ2-3, with TRBD1 matching 7 bases. V gave up 1 base and J gave up 5 bases; unmatched junction bases: 12. The CDR3 has 17 residues. CDR3 residues: CASSLGFTGEFRDTQYF. DNA of the CDR3: TGTGCCAGCAGTTTAGGATTCACAGGGGAATTTCGAGATACGCAGTATTTT.

This clonotype was observed many times. This CDR3 reads CSVEGPYEQYF. CDR3 bases: TGCAGCGTTGAAGGACCCTACGAGCAGTACTTC. The V and J genes are TRBV29-1 and TRBJ2-7; D unclear. With 1 base removed from V and 2 bases from J, the gap between germline ends came to 3 bases. Germline CDR1 and CDR2: SQVTM and ANQGSEA. CDR3 length equals 11 residues.

At least ten counts were recorded for this clonotype. One junction end does not reproduce the germline sequence, and a read error may be involved. The V gene is TRBV5-1, the J gene TRBJ2-5, with D possibly matching TRBD2 (6 bases). The V gene's germline CDR1 is SGHRS and CDR2 YFSETQ. This CDR3 has 12 residues. CDR3 sequence (DNA): TGTGCCAGCAGTTTAGCGGAGGAGACCCAGTACTTC. Its translation is CASSLAEETQYF.

The chain carries TRBV12-3 or TRBV12-4 and TRBJ2-7; 9 positions agree with TRBD2. The CDR3 spans 13 residues. The ends lost 3 bases at V and 3 bases at J; junction bases unmatched: 0. CDR3 amino acids: CASSLTSGYEQYF. In DNA, the CDR3 is TGTGCCAGCAGTTTGACTAGCGGCTACGAGCAGTACTTC.

This chain connects TRBV18 to TRBJ1-1; 7 bases map to TRBD1. The CDR3 runs to 16 residues. In germline, CDR1 is KGHSH, CDR2 LQKENI. The J segment lost 1 base and the V segment lost 0 bases, leaving 5 bases of the junction unmatched. The CDR3 is CASSPPGTVQNTEAFF. For the CDR3, the DNA is TGTGCCAGCTCACCACCGGGGACAGTACAGAACACTGAAGCTTTCTTT.

This clonotype was counted ten times or more. The V gene is TRBV7-9, the J gene TRBJ2-2; D is ambiguous. The CDR3 runs 16 residues. V shed 5 bases and J shed 1 base, with 14 bases lying between them. Germline V gene data show CDR1 as SEHNR and CDR2 as FQNEAQ (reference sequence). CDR3 in amino acids: CASSRPVLQNTGELFF. The CDR3 DNA reads TGTGCCAGCAGCCGCCCCGTACTCCAGAACACCGGGGAGCTGTTTTTT.

This clonotype was found many times. The chain is built from TRBV20-1 and TRBJ2-7, with no clear D. CDR3 length equals 9 residues. Germline CDR1 and CDR2: DFQATT and SNEGSKA (reference sequence). V shed 6 bases and J shed 6 bases, with 6 bases lying between them. The DNA of the CDR3 is TGCAGTGCGCTCACCGAGCAGTACTTC. Translation: CSALTEQYF.

This clonotype was seen only a few times. The chain recombines TRBV20-1 with TRBJ2-3, with 10 bases matching TRBD2. V gave up 6 bases and J gave up 0 bases; unmatched junction bases: 6. Germline assignment: CDR1 DFQATT and CDR2 SNEGSKA (reference sequence). The CDR3 consists of 15 residues. This chain's CDR3 is CSATRAGGSTDTQYF. In DNA form, the CDR3 reads TGCAGTGCCACACGAGCGGGGGGGAGCACAGATACGCAGTATTTT.

The chain uses TRBV12-3 or TRBV12-4 and TRBJ2-1, with a possible D match to TRBD1 (5 bases). The CDR3 spans 14 residues. With 3 bases removed from V and 6 bases from J, the gap between germline ends came to 12 bases. This CDR3 reads CASSLGQQPNEQFF. CDR3 sequence (DNA): TGTGCCAGCAGTTTGGGGCAGCAACCCAATGAGCAGTTCTTC.

This clonotype showed up just a few times. The chain joins TRBV6-5 to TRBJ1-5; no firm D call. CDR3 size: 16 residues. Looked up from germline, CDR1 is MNHEY and CDR2 is SVGAGI. V lost 3 bases and J lost 2, with 14 bases in between. This CDR3 reads CASSYANSGGNQPQHF. CDR3 DNA sequence: TGTGCCAGCAGTTATGCCAACAGTGGTGGCAATCAGCCCCAGCATTTT.

This clonotype was seen a handful of times. V is TRBV20-1 and J is TRBJ2-4; possibly TRBD2 for D (7 bases). Trimming cost V 6 bases and J 3 bases, with 18 bases left between them. The V gene's germline CDR1 is DFQATT and CDR2 SNEGSKA (reference sequence). The CDR3 has 15 amino acids. DNA of the CDR3: TGCAGTGCGGGGCCCGGGGGGCGCGGCAAAAACATTCAGTACTTC. Its protein product is CSAGPGGRGKNIQYF.

The sample holds a few counts of this clonotype. The rearrangement links TRBV5-5 to TRBJ2-7; no firm D call. Between the trimmed V and J ends, which lost 1 base and 4 bases, there was a span of 3 bases. Germline V CDR1 and CDR2: SGHKS, YYEKEE (reference sequence). The CDR3 sequence is 11 residues long. The CDR3 spells CASSLFYEQYF. The CDR3 DNA follows: TGTGCCAGCAGCTTGTTTTACGAGCAGTACTTC.

Only a few counts were recorded for this clonotype. The chain couples TRBV13 to TRBJ2-3; TRBD1 aligns across 7 bases. This CDR3 comprises 18 residues. Trimming at V came to 0 bases and at J to 0 bases, leaving 9 bases not matched to a gene. Germline assignment: CDR1 PRHDT and CDR2 FYEKMQ (reference sequence). The CDR3 protein is CASSLGLMRGQSTDTQYF. DNA for the CDR3: TGTGCCAGCAGCTTAGGCCTAATGAGGGGGCAAAGCACAGATACGCAGTATTTT.

In its sample, this clonotype was seen a few times. This rearrangement joins TRBV7-9 to TRBJ1-2; no firm D call. CDR3 length: 12 amino acids. CDR1 SEHNR and CDR2 FQNEAQ come from the germline V gene (reference sequence). The V and J ends lost 7 bases and 7 bases respectively, with 13 bases between them. The CDR3 sequence: CASTLGLVGYTF. In DNA form, the CDR3 reads TGTGCCAGCACCCTGGGGTTAGTTGGCTACACCTTC.

The J gene is TRBJ2-7, the V gene TRBV29-1; D gene unclear. Trimming took off 6 bases at V and 1 base at J, with 7 bases between the two ends. Germline assignment: CDR1 SQVTM and CDR2 ANQGSEA. The CDR3 is made up of 11 amino acids. CDR3 nucleotides: TGCAGCGTCCGGGTATCCTACGAGCAGTACTTC. This codes for CSVRVSYEQYF.

The sample holds a few counts of this clonotype. CDR3 amino acids: CSVEPTSGEQYF. The CDR3 DNA reads as TGCAGCGTTGAGCCGACTAGCGGCGAGCAGTACTTC. The chain has TRBV29-1 and TRBJ2-7; 9 nucleotides align to TRBD2. Germline V gene sequence: CDR1 SQVTM, CDR2 ANQGSEA. The V segment lost 3 bases and the J segment 6 bases; nucleotides outside the gene matches: 3. The CDR3 runs 12 residues.